This T cell receptor (beta chain) was sequenced in a study of Graves' ophthalmopathy and Graves' hyperthyroidism. Whole-study findings and limits: Blood was where most expanded thyroid clonotypes above 0.001 frequency also turned up. Stable hyperthyroidism and ophthalmopathy were told apart by a 13-signature model, which achieved almost 90% sensitivity and 81.08% specificity.

This clonotype was counted between two and nine times. Its antigen is not identified. Transcripts of RNA were the source for amplifying TCR beta CDR3 regions. Scientists carried out first-round RT-PCR using HTBI primers and then a second-round multiplex PCR. TCRdb processed the multiplex PCR reads anew with MiXCR; each CDR3 protein has one entry. The table shows 660,000 or so distinct CDR3 sequences, with about two fifths occurring only once. CDR1 is SNHLY and CDR2 is FYNNEI in the germline V gene. J was trimmed by 0 bases and V by 4 bases; bases with no gene match: 11. The CDR3 has 17 residues. The sequence came from an adult man with Graves' ophthalmopathy. Sequencing was done on a sample of peripheral blood. This chain links TRBV2 with TRBJ2-7, with TRBD1 matching 8 bases. Written as DNA, the CDR3 is TGTGCCAGCAGTGCTGACAGGGGCCGATCAAGCTCCTACGAGCAGTACTTC. This codes for CASSADRGRSSSYEQYF.